Presented here are 20 T cell receptor beta chains from one specimen sequenced in a study of control samples from healthy donors and cancer patients. Method: immunoSEQ multiplex PCR; TCRdb's copy keeps in-frame clones and lacks some. The table lists about 130,000 clones, roughly 90% of them singletons. Sequences were obtained from blood. These receptors were obtained from a man in his forties or fifties in good health.

The gene calls are TRBV9 and TRBJ1-1, with D unclear. Trimming cost V 3 bases and J 5 bases, with 14 bases left between them. The germline gives CDR1 SGDLS, CDR2 YYNGEE. The CDR3 loop spans 14 amino acids. The CDR3 loop reads CASSESPGLTEAFF. In nucleotides, the CDR3 is TGTGCCAGCAGCGAATCGCCTGGACTGACTGAAGCTTTCTTT.

This rearrangement joins TRBV11-3 to TRBJ1-1; 7 positions match TRBD1. V shed 6 bases, J shed 1 base, and the junction held 11 bases outside the gene matches. The CDR3 loop spans 16 amino acids. Per germline, CDR1 SGHNT and CDR2 YENEEA. In nucleotides, the CDR3 is TGTGCCAGCAGAAAGGGGGCCGGGTCGGGGAACACTGAAGCTTTCTTT. Amino acid sequence: CASRKGAGSGNTEAFF.

The chain uses TRBV27 and TRBJ1-5, with unresolved D. The germline V gene encodes CDR1 MNHEY and CDR2 SMNVEV (reference sequence). V lost 8 bases to trimming and J lost 0 bases, with 14 bases between them. This CDR3 spans 15 amino acids. The CDR3 DNA follows: TGTGCCAGCCTCCCGCTAGGAGATAGCAATCAGCCCCAGCATTTT. This gives the protein CASLPLGDSNQPQHF.

The chain combines TRBV29-1 with TRBJ1-3; D ambiguous. Between the trimmed V and J ends, which lost 4 bases and 3 bases, there was a span of 4 bases. Germline CDR1 is SQVTM and CDR2 is ANQGSEA. This CDR3 region has 11 residues. CDR3 in amino acids: CSVVDGNTIYF. DNA for the CDR3: TGCAGCGTTGTAGATGGAAACACCATATATTTT.

The chain couples TRBV5-1 to TRBJ1-4; D uncertain. CDR3 length: 15 amino acids. Trimming removed 6 bases from V and 0 bases from J, with 12 bases in between. Germline assignment: CDR1 SGHRS and CDR2 YFSETQ. The CDR3 DNA reads TGCGCCAGCACTGTGGCCCCGACAACTAATGAAAAACTGTTTTTT. Residues: CASTVAPTTNEKLFF.

The chain recombines TRBV19 with TRBJ2-5; D possibly corresponds to TRBD2 (6 bases). V lost 5 bases and J lost 5, with 18 bases in between. This CDR3 region has 15 residues. The germline gives CDR1 LNHDA, CDR2 SQIVND (reference sequence). The DNA of the CDR3 is TGTGCCAGTAGTTCCAGGGCCCGGGGGTCGGAGACCCAGTACTTC. This encodes CASSSRARGSETQYF.

This chain connects TRBV19 to TRBJ2-5; D gene ambiguous. This CDR3 is 15 amino acids long. V was shortened by 5 bases and J by 0 bases, with 13 bases between the two germline ends. Per germline, CDR1 LNHDA and CDR2 SQIVND (reference sequence). For the CDR3, the DNA is TGTGCCAGTAGTTCGGACGATTCGTACCAAGAGACCCAGTACTTC. This codes for CASSSDDSYQETQYF.

As regards this clone: The conserved phenylalanine or tryptophan normally closing the CDR3 is absent here, so this likely arose from a read error. Because the CDR3's place on the DNA is in doubt, the DNA is left out and the CDR3 is given as listed by TCRdb. The genes are TRBV5-4 and TRBJ2-7; the table assigns TRBD2, which was not confirmed against the DNA. Germline CDR1 reads SGHNT; CDR2 reads YYREEE (reference sequence). The CDR3 totals 13 residues, both ends included. CDR3: CASSSSGGGSRSL.

The chain is built from TRBV6-5 and TRBJ1-6, with no clear D. Trimming took off 1 base at V and 6 bases at J, with 13 bases between the two ends. This CDR3 is 16 amino acids long. Germline V gene sequence: CDR1 MNHEY, CDR2 SVGAGI. For the CDR3, the DNA is TGTGCCAGCAGTTACTTCCCGGGTTTCGGTAATTCACCCCTCCACTTT. Amino acids: CASSYFPGFGNSPLHF.

The chain recombines TRBV5-1 with TRBJ1-1; D perhaps matches TRBD1 (5 bases). V gave up 7 bases and J gave up 0 bases, with 10 bases separating them. The CDR3 is 13 residues long. Germline CDR1 and CDR2: SGHRS and YFSETQ. The CDR3 reads CASAGGMNTEAFF. CDR3 sequence (DNA): TGCGCCAGCGCGGGGGGGATGAACACTGAAGCTTTCTTT.

This clone was picked up a small number of times. This sequence joins TRBV6-6 and TRBJ2-2; TRBD2 might be the D (6 bases). Germline V gene lookup returns CDR1 MNHNY and CDR2 SVGAGI (reference sequence). V dropped 2 bases and J dropped 2 bases, with 12 bases sitting between them. CDR3 length equals 16 residues. CDR3 sequence reads: CASSYRGTGNTGELFF. DNA for the CDR3: TGTGCCAGCAGTTACCGCGGGACGGGAAACACCGGGGAGCTGTTTTTT.

The chain couples TRBV5-1 to TRBJ1-1, with D possibly matching TRBD1 (6 bases). With 2 bases removed from V and 1 base from J, the gap between germline ends came to 12 bases. This CDR3 region has 15 residues. Germline lookup yields CDR1 SGHRS and CDR2 YFSETQ. The CDR3 reads CASSLRGAGNTEAFF. The CDR3 DNA reads as TGCGCCAGCAGCTTAAGGGGGGCTGGGAACACTGAAGCTTTCTTT.

This clone appeared a single time. The chain recombines TRBV5-1 with TRBJ2-2, with 15 bases that match TRBD2. The J segment lost 3 bases and the V segment lost 7 bases, leaving 7 bases of the junction unmatched. The V gene's germline CDR1 is SGHRS and CDR2 YFSETQ. There are 17 residues in the CDR3. CDR3 coding DNA: TGCGCCAGCGGCAGGACTAGCGGGGGGGCTGACACCGGGGAGCTGTTTTTT. Its translation is CASGRTSGGADTGELFF.

Regarding this clone: Other DNA sequences in this specimen translate into the identical CDR3. The chain uses TRBV9 and TRBJ2-7; tentatively, D is TRBD1 or TRBD2 (6 bases each). CDR3 size: 13 residues. Germline V gene data show CDR1 as SGDLS and CDR2 as YYNGEE. The germline V and J ends were trimmed by 4 bases and 3 bases, with 11 bases remaining between them. The CDR3 sequence is CASSLGGGYEQYF. Here the CDR3 DNA reads TGTGCCAGCAGCCTAGGAGGGGGCTACGAGCAGTACTTC.

The genes are TRBV7-2 and TRBJ2-7; D ambiguous. This CDR3 region has 14 residues. V shed 3 bases and J shed 4 bases, with 13 bases lying between them. The germline V gene has CDR1 SGHTA and CDR2 FQGNSA. The CDR3 spells CASSFTLRPYEQYF. In DNA form, the CDR3 reads TGTGCCAGCAGCTTCACCCTCCGACCATACGAGCAGTACTTC.

This clone has a handful of counts. The chain's CDR3 is CASSGGANTGELFF. DNA for the CDR3: TGTGCCAGTAGCGGGGGGGCCAACACCGGGGAGCTGTTTTTT. This chain links TRBV10-3 with TRBJ2-2; TRBD2 matches 11 bases. Unmatched junction bases numbered 3, after V lost 10 bases and J lost 2 bases. The length of the CDR3 is 14 residues. CDR1 is ENHRY, CDR2 SYGVKD, per germline.

This clone was picked up one time. The J gene is TRBJ2-5, the V gene TRBV7-8; 7 nucleotides agree with TRBD1. Unmatched junction bases numbered 5, after V lost 6 bases and J lost 4 bases. Germline CDR1 is SGHVS and CDR2 is FQNEAQ. The CDR3 covers 13 residues. The CDR3 DNA follows: TGTGCCAGCAGACCAAGGGGGCTAGAGACCCAGTACTTC. This encodes CASRPRGLETQYF.

This chain connects TRBV5-1 to TRBJ2-1; TRBD1 might be the D (7 bases). CDR1 and CDR2 from the germline V gene are SGHRS and YFSETQ. Trimming took 4 bases from V and 2 from J, leaving 19 bases between them. This CDR3 region has 17 residues. Here the CDR3 reads CASSRQAGTVTYNEQFF. CDR3 sequence (DNA): TGCGCCAGCAGCCGCCAGGCGGGGACAGTAACCTACAATGAGCAGTTCTTC.

This chain joins TRBV3-1 (or the pseudogene TRBV3-2) and TRBJ1-6, with TRBD1 as a possible D gene (5 bases). Germline values: CDR1 LGHDT, CDR2 YNNKEL (reference sequence). The CDR3 consists of 14 residues. Trimming took 5 bases from V and 6 from J, leaving 11 bases between them. The CDR3 DNA reads as TGTGCCAGCAGCTCCCGGGACGCTAATTCACCCCTCCACTTT. Its protein product is CASSSRDANSPLHF.

DNA for the CDR3: TGTGCCAGCAGTGAGCAGCGGCGTAGCGGCTACACCTTC. It yields the protein CASSEQRRSGYTF. The rearrangement joins TRBV6-1 to TRBJ1-2, with D uncertain. Trimming took off 3 bases at V and 8 bases at J, with 13 bases between the two ends. Germline-derived CDR1 and CDR2 are MNHNS and SASEGT. The CDR3 length is 13 residues.